Sequencing of this T cell receptor beta chain was carried out in a study of blood T cell repertoires in COVID-19. As processed by the authors: Reference gene primer amplification gave nucleated cell count estimates. Profiled with immunoSEQ multiplex PCR; TCRdb holds only in-frame clones, not every one. The D gene and trimming were derived from the DNA, and the V and J assignments and clone size from that table. The data hold about 150,000 clones, with roughly nine tenths observed a single time. Trimming pared 0 bases from V and 4 bases from J, leaving 24 bases between. The CDR3 covers 19 residues. Germline-derived CDR1 and CDR2 are LNHDA and SQIVND (reference sequence).

The receptor was derived from a human donor in a cohort sampled during active COVID-19. The material sequenced was peripheral blood. The rearrangement uses TRBV19 and TRBJ1-2; maybe TRBD1 (6 bases). The chain's CDR3 is CASSIDRASAQGRVYGYTF. The CDR3, as DNA: TGTGCCAGTAGTATAGATCGGGCTTCAGCCCAGGGGCGAGTCTATGGCTACACCTTC.